The entry below gives a single T cell receptor (beta chain) sequence along with its context. Antigen specificity is unknown. PCR amplification relied on 60 Vbeta primers (plus 13 Jbeta primers). Assay: immunoSEQ multiplex PCR; the TCRdb copy retains only in-frame clones and omits some. The sample has 200,000 to 250,000 clones; 70% to 80% are singletons. These data come from a study of cytomegalovirus exposure and HLA in healthy donors. Findings and limits, study-wide: Later on, a genetic analysis was performed. It linked a missense variant in DCLRE1C with V- and J-gene trimming of TCR beta.

V was pared by 2 bases and J by 7 bases, with 9 bases between. This CDR3 has 14 residues. From germline, CDR1 is MNHEY and CDR2 SMNVEV (reference sequence). The sequence derives from a woman aged 55-69 years in good health and CMV-seropositive. The chain employs TRBV27 and TRBJ1-6; no definite D call. Source material: PBMCs. This CDR3 is CASSLGEKNSPLHF. Here the CDR3 DNA reads TGTGCCAGCAGTTTAGGTGAGAAGAATTCACCCCTCCACTTT.